These 4 T cell receptor beta chains were all obtained from the same sample, sequenced in a study of blood T cell repertoires in COVID-19. Sequenced by immunoSEQ multiplex PCR; TCRdb stores in-frame clones only, minus some. This table holds 150,000 to 200,000 clones, around 80% found once. The sequenced sample was peripheral blood. The origin of the receptors is a woman aged 70-85 years who had recovered from COVID-19.

This rearrangement joins TRBV5-4 to TRBJ2-5; possible D gene TRBD2, 7 bases. This CDR3 region has 15 residues. Germline V gene lookup returns CDR1 SGHNT and CDR2 YYREEE (reference sequence). V gave up 2 bases and J gave up 4 bases, with 15 bases separating them. CDR3 sequence reads: CASSFRRGGGETQYF. The CDR3 bases are TGTGCCAGCAGCTTTCGGCGGGGAGGGGGAGAGACCCAGTACTTC. Full variable domain (outside the CDR3, taken from reference TRBV5-4 and TRBJ2-5): ETGVTQSPTHLIKTRGQQVTLRCSSQSGHNTVSWYQQALGQGPQFIFQYYREEENGRGNFPPRFSGLQFPNYSSELNVNALELDDSALYLCASSFRRGGGETQYFGPGTRLLVL.

This clone was found once. This chain uses TRBV7-8 with TRBJ2-4, with D possibly matching TRBD2 (5 bases). The germline CDR1 and CDR2 sequences are SGHVS and FQNEAQ. The CDR3 consists of 13 residues. V was trimmed by 0 bases and J by 9 bases, leaving 9 bases between them. The CDR3 is CASSLAREGIQYF. DNA for the CDR3: TGTGCCAGCAGCTTAGCCCGCGAGGGCATTCAGTACTTC.

The chain has TRBV5-4 and TRBJ2-3, with 11 bases fitting TRBD1. CDR1 and CDR2 (germline): SGHNT, YYREEE (reference sequence). The CDR3 has 16 amino acids. V shed 4 bases and J 4 bases; nucleotides not matched to a gene: 8. CDR3 sequence: CASSHRRDRGSDTQYF. The DNA for the CDR3 is TGTGCCAGCAGCCACCGCCGGGACAGGGGGTCAGATACGCAGTATTTT.

This clone was detected only a few times. The chain carries TRBV5-1 and TRBJ1-1, with 9 bases that match TRBD1. In germline, CDR1 is SGHRS, CDR2 YFSETQ. Trimming took 5 bases from V and 4 from J; bases not matched to a gene: 6. The CDR3 is 14 amino acids. The CDR3 bases are TGCGCCAGCAGGGCCGGGACAGGGTCCACTGAAGCTTTCTTT. Translated: CASRAGTGSTEAFF.